Each of the 15 T cell receptor beta chains below was sequenced from the same sample in a study of blood T cell dynamics during melanoma immunotherapy. Time point indicated: pre-treatment baseline. Assay: immunoSEQ multiplex PCR; the TCRdb copy retains only in-frame clones and omits some. The sample comprises fewer than 11,000 clones, less than 90% of which are singletons, and 10% rests with the top ten. This sample comprised blood, obtained from a patient treated with checkpoint blockade. These receptors were obtained from a human donor with melanoma.

Only a few counts were recorded for this clone. V usage is TRBV2 and J usage is TRBJ1-5; D is unclear. CDR3 length: 11 amino acids. V lost 5 bases to trimming and J lost 7 bases, with 6 bases between them. CDR1 is SNHLY, CDR2 FYNNEI, per germline. The CDR3 loop is CASSIGQPQHF. CDR3 coding DNA: TGTGCCAGCAGTATCGGGCAGCCCCAGCATTTT.

The gene calls are TRBV4-1 and TRBJ2-1; D not resolved. There are 14 residues in the CDR3. V was clipped by 2 bases and J by 7 bases, with 12 bases between them. CDR1 is MGHRA and CDR2 is YSYEKL in the germline V gene. CDR3 in DNA: TGCGCCAGCAGCCAACCCGCCATGGGAAATGAGCAGTTCTTC. This gives the protein CASSQPAMGNEQFF.

This chain connects TRBV19 to TRBJ1-5; D remains ambiguous. CDR1 and CDR2 (germline): LNHDA, SQIVND (reference sequence). This CDR3 has 16 amino acids. V was shortened by 3 bases and J by 4 bases, with 16 bases between the two germline ends. Here the CDR3 DNA reads TGTGCCAGTAGTATCGTAGGCAGGAGTAAGAATCAGCCCCAGCATTTT. Translating gives CASSIVGRSKNQPQHF. The full variable domain, completed using reference TRBV19 and TRBJ1-5, is DGGITQSPKYLFRKEGQNVTLSCEQNLNHDAMYWYRQDPGQGLRLIYYSQIVNDFQKGDIAEGYSVSREKKESFPLTVTSAQKNPTAFYLCASSIVGRSKNQPQHFGDGTRLSIL.

This chain uses TRBV7-8 with TRBJ1-1, with TRBD1 identical over 7 bases. This CDR3 is built from 15 residues. Per the germline V gene, CDR1 is SGHVS and CDR2 is FQNEAQ. The V gene end was trimmed by 2 bases and the J gene end by 1 base; junction bases not matched to a gene: 4. CDR3 sequence reads: CASSLRGQPNTEAFF. DNA for the CDR3: TGTGCCAGCAGCTTACGGGGACAGCCGAACACTGAAGCTTTCTTT.

The chain couples TRBV2 to TRBJ2-3; 9 bases fit TRBD2. V gave up 4 bases and J gave up 7 bases; unmatched junction bases: 18. This CDR3 region has 18 residues. CDR1 and CDR2 (germline): SNHLY, FYNNEI. The CDR3 bases are TGTGCCAGCAGTGTCCCCTTTCCAGCGGGAGGAAAAGAGAATACGCAGTATTTT. This sequence encodes CASSVPFPAGGKENTQYF.

V gene TRBV11-3 combines with J gene TRBJ2-3; no definite D call. Trimming left V 5 bases short and J 0 bases short, with 9 bases between. The CDR3 has 14 residues. Germline values: CDR1 SGHNT, CDR2 YENEEA. CDR3 DNA: TGTGCCAGCAGCCTCGGCCCCAGCACAGATACGCAGTATTTT. Translation: CASSLGPSTDTQYF.

The chain couples TRBV19 to TRBJ1-4; TRBD1 aligns across 7 bases. The CDR3 loop spans 12 amino acids. J lost 6 bases, V lost 9 bases, and 4 bases had no gene match. Germline-derived CDR1 and CDR2 are LNHDA and SQIVND (reference sequence). The CDR3 DNA sequence: TGTGCCAGCCGGGACAGCTATGAAAAACTGTTTTTT. Translation: CASRDSYEKLFF.

The chain employs TRBV5-1 and TRBJ2-1; the D gene could be TRBD1 or TRBD2 (5 bases each). V lost 7 bases, J lost 8 bases, and 22 bases lay in between. Germline CDR1 and CDR2: SGHRS and YFSETQ. CDR3 length equals 15 residues. CDR3 in DNA: TGCGCCAGCGGGGGACCTTCAGGGATGATCGATGAGCAGTTCTTC. Translation: CASGGPSGMIDEQFF.

This sequence joins TRBV5-1 and TRBJ2-1; D unresolved. With 4 bases removed from V and 2 bases from J, the gap between germline ends came to 13 bases. From germline, CDR1 is SGHRS and CDR2 YFSETQ. This CDR3 spans 15 amino acids. The CDR3 spells CASSPDGGPYNEQFF. CDR3 coding DNA: TGCGCCAGCAGCCCGGACGGTGGGCCCTACAATGAGCAGTTCTTC.

The J gene is TRBJ1-1, the V gene TRBV29-1, with 8 bases aligning to TRBD1. CDR3 length equals 17 residues. V trimming: 3 bases; J trimming: 1 base; junction bases outside the gene matches: 13. CDR1 is SQVTM and CDR2 is ANQGSEA in the germline V gene. CDR3 sequence reads: CSVDGVLAGGANTEAFF. The CDR3 DNA follows: TGCAGCGTTGATGGGGTTTTGGCAGGGGGCGCGAACACTGAAGCTTTCTTT. Based on the CDR3 plus reference TRBV29-1 and TRBJ1-1, the full variable domain is SAVISQKPSRDICQRGTSLTIQCQVDSQVTMMFWYRQQPGQSLTLIATANQGSEATYESGFVIDKFPISRPNLTFSTLTVSNMSPEDSSIYLCSVDGVLAGGANTEAFFGQGTRLTVV.

The chain uses TRBV28 and TRBJ1-4; 12 nucleotides match TRBD1. Germline assignment: CDR1 MDHEN and CDR2 SYDVKM. The CDR3 has 14 residues. The ends lost 7 bases at V and 8 bases at J; junction bases unmatched: 5. The CDR3 sequence: CASTSGTGGEKLFF. In DNA, the CDR3 is TGTGCCAGCACCTCCGGGACAGGGGGCGAAAAACTGTTTTTT.

Note on this clone: Additional DNA sequences in this sample encode the identical CDR3. The chain carries TRBV2 and TRBJ2-7; TRBD1 might be the D (6 bases). The germline gives CDR1 SNHLY, CDR2 FYNNEI. This CDR3 is built from 12 residues. Trimming removed 6 bases at V and 4 bases at J, with 10 bases between. Written as DNA, the CDR3 is TGTGCCAGCAGCCCACAGGGATACGAGCAGTACGTC. Its protein is CASSPQGYEQYV.

The count of this clone is one. The V and J genes are TRBV19 and TRBJ1-2; D is unclear. CDR1 and CDR2 (germline): LNHDA, SQIVND (reference sequence). V was clipped by 1 base and J by 7 bases, with 10 bases between them. The CDR3 spans 13 residues. CDR3 region: CASSIGTRSGYTF. CDR3 in DNA: TGTGCCAGTAGTATAGGGACGAGGAGTGGCTACACCTTC.

V is TRBV6-1 and J is TRBJ1-2; maybe TRBD1 (5 bases). CDR1 and CDR2 from the germline V gene are MNHNS and SASEGT. The CDR3 loop spans 14 amino acids. Deletions cut 6 bases from V and 5 bases from J, with 16 bases between. The CDR3 nucleotides are TGTGCCAGCAGCGCGGGACCAAATATTTATGGCTACACCTTC. This encodes CASSAGPNIYGYTF.

This rearrangement joins TRBV2 to TRBJ2-7; perhaps D is TRBD1 or TRBD2 (6 bases each). CDR3 length: 14 residues. Trimming removed 4 bases from V and 10 bases from J, with 20 bases in between. Germline CDR1 is SNHLY and CDR2 is FYNNEI. The CDR3 bases are TGTGCCAGCAGTGTGCGGGGCAGGACAGTGGCTCAGTACGTC. Amino acid sequence: CASSVRGRTVAQYV.